The entry that follows covers one TCR beta chain sequence. The antigen remains unidentified. The TCR beta cDNA libraries contained unique molecular identifiers. Between about 0.95 and 11 million T cells gave rise to 500,000 to 650,000 cDNA molecules. Via MiXCR, TCRdb re-called the PCR reads, giving one row per CDR3 protein. The sample records about 770,000 distinct CDR3 sequences, roughly 46% being singletons. The V gene's germline CDR1 is LNHNV and CDR2 YYDKDF (reference sequence). The CDR3 totals 17 residues. V gave up 0 bases and J gave up 4 bases, with 15 bases separating them. The sample belongs to a study of post-analysis software for immune sequencing data. Across the study: Progressive-relapsing, secondary progressive and relapsing-remitting multiple sclerosis were among the disease courses included.

Study-wide points: Patients carried roughly 5 TRBV segments more frequently than controls did, and TRBV5-6, TRBV5-1 and TRBV20-1 were among them. In multiple sclerosis, normalized Chao1 diversity was significantly below that of controls.

Sequenced material: blood. This clonotype originated in a girl aged 10-17 years with multiple sclerosis. The J gene is TRBJ1-4, the V gene TRBV15; no reliable D call. CDR3 DNA: TGTGCCACCAGCAGAGAGTCGCAACTGCTCGGTAATGAAAAACTGTTTTTT. This sequence encodes CATSRESQLLGNEKLFF.